The 28 T cell receptor beta chains listed next were all sequenced from one sample in a study of blood T cells in healthy people across ages (dated by TCRdb to the mid-2010s). The library was generated by 5' RACE. TCRdb records Illumina HiSeq 2500 as the sequencer. A second about 7 to 11 cycle PCR used a sample-barcoded 5' primer and a J-beta primer mix. Starting from the raw public reads, TCRdb applied fastp trimming at Q25, assembled clones with MiXCR and retained in-frame beta chains. Duplicate CDR3 protein sequences are folded into a single record with the most common DNA and genes. A total of about a million distinct CDR3 sequences appear in this sample, about two fifths of them only once. Around 14% of the sample is taken by the ten largest. Sequencing was done on a sample of blood. These receptor sequences come from a man younger than 30 in good health.

This chain connects TRBV5-6 to TRBJ2-7; perhaps TRBD1 as D (6 bases). CDR3 length: 14 amino acids. Germline CDR1 reads SGHDT; CDR2 reads YYEEEE. The V end lost 0 bases, the J end lost 3 bases, and 10 bases lay between the germline ends. This chain's CDR3 is CASSLAQGYYEQYF. The CDR3 nucleotides are TGTGCCAGCAGCTTGGCACAGGGTTACTACGAGCAGTACTTC.

The chain joins TRBV12-3 or TRBV12-4 to TRBJ1-1; the match to TRBD1 covers 8 bases. The V and J ends lost 3 bases and 10 bases, in that order; junction bases with no gene match: 7. The CDR3 spans 13 residues. CDR3 residues: CASSLGQGASAFF. The CDR3 DNA follows: TGTGCCAGCAGTTTGGGGCAGGGGGCCTCAGCTTTCTTT.

This clonotype occurred a few times. This chain joins TRBV9 and TRBJ1-4, with TRBD1 as a possible D gene (6 bases). This CDR3 spans 13 amino acids. The germline V and J ends were trimmed by 4 bases and 6 bases, with 10 bases remaining between them. Germline V lookup: CDR1 SGDLS, CDR2 YYNGEE. This chain's CDR3 is CASSTRTDEKLFF. As DNA, the CDR3 is TGTGCCAGCAGCACGCGGACAGATGAAAAACTGTTTTTT. Looking up the rest from reference TRBV9 and TRBJ1-4 gives the full variable domain: DSGVTQTPKHLITATGQRVTLRCSPRSGDLSVYWYQQSLDQGLQFLIQYYNGEERAKGNILERFSAQQFPDLHSELNLSSLELGDSALYFCASSTRTDEKLFFGSGTQLSVL.

This clonotype was detected a few times. The V call is TRBV11-1, the J call TRBJ1-2; D is perhaps TRBD1 (6 bases). The V end was cut by 6 bases, the J end by 4 bases, with 21 bases between. The CDR3 spans 16 residues. Germline-derived CDR1 and CDR2 are SGHAT and FQDESV (reference sequence). DNA for the CDR3: TGTGCCAGCAGTTCGGAATCGGGGGGCTCTACCTATGGCTACACCTTC. This translates into CASSSESGGSTYGYTF.

V is TRBV27 and J is TRBJ1-2, with D possibly TRBD1 on 6 matching bases. Trimming shortened V by 5 bases and J by 8 bases, and 18 bases separated the two germline ends. This CDR3 comprises 14 residues. Germline assignment: CDR1 MNHEY and CDR2 SMNVEV (reference sequence). The CDR3 is CASSPIGTKQGYTF. The CDR3 region has the DNA TGTGCCAGCAGTCCCATCGGGACAAAACAAGGCTACACCTTC.

The genes are TRBV6-5 and TRBJ2-1; TRBD1 might be the D (6 bases). V was shortened by 4 bases and J by 3 bases, with 13 bases between the two germline ends. Germline V gene sequence: CDR1 MNHEY, CDR2 SVGAGI. The CDR3 is 15 residues long. The CDR3 DNA follows: TGTGCCAGCAGTTCGAGAGGGGGAGACTACAATGAGCAGTTCTTC. As protein: CASSSRGGDYNEQFF.

The rearrangement links TRBV12-3 or TRBV12-4 to TRBJ2-5; TRBD2 might be the D (5 bases). This CDR3 has 13 residues. Trimming removed 5 bases from V and 8 bases from J, with 15 bases in between. The CDR3 sequence is CASSVQTGFTQYF. In DNA form, the CDR3 reads TGTGCCAGCAGTGTACAAACGGGGTTCACCCAGTACTTC.

V gene TRBV5-1 combines with J gene TRBJ1-2; D remains unclear. The germline V and J ends were trimmed by 4 bases and 8 bases, with 15 bases remaining between them. CDR1 is SGHRS, CDR2 YFSETQ, per germline. The CDR3 sequence is 13 residues long. The CDR3 coding sequence is TGCGCCAGCAGCCTCGCCCCCGGTAGGGGCTACACCTTC. Translating gives CASSLAPGRGYTF.

This sequence joins TRBV20-1 and TRBJ2-1; TRBD2 agrees at 11 bases. The CDR3 has 16 amino acids. CDR1 and CDR2 (germline): DFQATT, SNEGSKA (reference sequence). V trimming: 3 bases; J trimming: 3 bases; junction bases outside the gene matches: 7. The chain's CDR3 is CSARASGGSNYNEQFF. The DNA of the CDR3 is TGCAGTGCTAGGGCTAGCGGGGGGAGTAACTACAATGAGCAGTTCTTC.

V usage is TRBV20-1 and J usage is TRBJ1-1; D unclear. Germline V gene data show CDR1 as DFQATT and CDR2 as SNEGSKA (reference sequence). The CDR3 spans 13 residues. Trimming shortened V by 2 bases and J by 3 bases, and 10 bases separated the two germline ends. As DNA, the CDR3 is TGCAGTGCTAGACGCCCGACGGACACTGAAGCTTTCTTT. Its protein is CSARRPTDTEAFF.

This clonotype has just a few counts. The rearrangement joins TRBV6-5 to TRBJ2-5; 9 bases fit TRBD1. The CDR3 is 14 amino acids. V lost 6 bases to trimming and J lost 5 bases; unmatched junction nucleotides: 7. Germline values: CDR1 MNHEY, CDR2 SVGAGI. Here the CDR3 reads CASRETGQGETQYF. As DNA, the CDR3 is TGTGCCAGCAGAGAGACCGGACAGGGGGAGACCCAGTACTTC.

For this clonotype: At one end the junction does not follow the germline gene, possibly because of a read error. V and J are TRBV20-1 and TRBJ1-6; D may be TRBD1 (5 bases). CDR1 DFQATT and CDR2 SNEGSKA come from the germline V gene (reference sequence). The CDR3 extends over 14 amino acids. The CDR3 reads CSAPDGTYNSPPHF. The CDR3 nucleotides read TGCAGTGCACCGGACGGGACCTATAATTCACCCCCCCACTTT.

The rearrangement joins TRBV12-3 or TRBV12-4 to TRBJ1-2, with a tentative D call TRBD1 (5 bases). The CDR3 totals 15 residues. Trimming pared 6 bases from V and 4 bases from J, leaving 18 bases between. The CDR3 is CASSWGRGVSYGYTF. The CDR3 bases are TGTGCCAGCAGCTGGGGGAGGGGCGTCAGCTATGGCTACACCTTC.

This clonotype turned up a few times. The chain carries TRBV4-1 and TRBJ2-5; D is perhaps TRBD1 or TRBD2 (5 bases each). CDR3 length: 17 residues. Trimming cost V 3 bases and J 3 bases, with 20 bases left between them. Germline V lookup: CDR1 MGHRA, CDR2 YSYEKL. CDR3 DNA sequence: TGCGCCAGCAGCCACCTTTTCCCGGGACCAGGGAAAGAGACCCAGTACTTC. Translating gives CASSHLFPGPGKETQYF.

The chain combines TRBV5-1 with TRBJ1-1, with 7 bases that match TRBD1. Per the germline V gene, CDR1 is SGHRS and CDR2 is YFSETQ. J gave up 3 bases and V 3 bases, and 17 bases lay outside the gene matches. This CDR3 region has 18 residues. The chain's CDR3 is CASSSDGTAQEFYTEAFF. DNA of the CDR3: TGCGCCAGCAGCTCCGACGGGACAGCCCAAGAATTTTACACTGAAGCTTTCTTT.

This rearrangement joins TRBV5-8 to TRBJ1-1, with no clear D. Germline CDR1 SGHTS, CDR2 YDEGEE. V lost 7 bases and J 4 bases, leaving 14 bases between the germline ends. The CDR3 is 13 residues long. The DNA of the CDR3 is TGTGCCAGCGCGGCGGGTTCGGGCACTGAAGCTTTCTTT. Protein product: CASAAGSGTEAFF. The full variable domain, completed using reference TRBV5-8 and TRBJ1-1, is EAGVTQSPTHLIKTRGQQATLRCSPISGHTSVYWYQQALGLGLQFLLWYDEGEERNRGNFPPRFSGRQFPNYSSELNVNALELEDSALYLCASAAGSGTEAFFGQGTRLTVV.

The chain has TRBV12-3 or TRBV12-4 and TRBJ2-2, with TRBD1 as a possible D gene (5 bases). Trimming cost V 3 bases and J 6 bases, with 5 bases left between them. This CDR3 spans 12 amino acids. The CDR3 DNA reads as TGTGCCAGCAGTTTGACAGCCGGGGAGCTGTTTTTT. This sequence encodes CASSLTAGELFF.

This clonotype was seen at least ten times. The chain uses TRBV29-1 and TRBJ2-1, with D perhaps assigned TRBD1 or TRBD2 (5 bases each). The V end was cut by 6 bases, the J end by 6 bases, with 12 bases between. The CDR3 is 12 residues long. Germline values: CDR1 SQVTM, CDR2 ANQGSEA. As DNA, the CDR3 is TGCAGCGTCCCATGGGGGATCAATGAGCAGTTCTTC. Its translation: CSVPWGINEQFF.

This chain uses TRBV27 with TRBJ1-2; possibly TRBD1 for D (6 bases). The CDR3 length is 15 residues. V shed 4 bases and J shed 4 bases, with 16 bases lying between them. Looked up from germline, CDR1 is MNHEY and CDR2 is SMNVEV (reference sequence). For the CDR3, the DNA is TGTGCCAGCAGTTCACCCCAACAGGGTATCTATGGCTACACCTTC. This encodes CASSSPQQGIYGYTF.

A word on this clonotype: Mismatch with germline at one junction end may stem from a read error. The chain couples TRBV27 to TRBJ2-2; D is unresolved. The CDR3 has 16 residues. Germline V CDR1 and CDR2: MNHEY, SMNVEV (reference sequence). This CDR3 is CASSFGSQPNTGQLFF. The CDR3 DNA reads as TGTGCCAGCAGTTTCGGTAGTCAGCCGAACACCGGGCAGCTGTTTTTT.

This clonotype was seen a few times. V and J are TRBV7-6 and TRBJ1-5; TRBD1 might be the D (5 bases). The CDR3 extends over 16 amino acids. V dropped 4 bases and J dropped 0 bases, with 13 bases sitting between them. Germline V CDR1 and CDR2: SGHVS, FNYEAQ. Here the CDR3 reads CASSSEGALSNQPQHF. CDR3 nucleotide sequence: TGTGCCAGCAGCTCCGAAGGGGCCCTTAGCAATCAGCCCCAGCATTTT.

This clonotype turned up a few times. This chain links TRBV29-1 with TRBJ2-7, with a weak D call TRBD1 (6 bases). This CDR3 is 11 amino acids long. Per germline, CDR1 SQVTM and CDR2 ANQGSEA. Between the trimmed V and J ends, which lost 6 bases and 3 bases, there was a span of 9 bases. The CDR3 protein is CSVADSYEQYF. The CDR3 nucleotides read TGCAGCGTCGCGGACAGCTACGAGCAGTACTTC.

This clonotype was recorded a few times. The V and J genes are TRBV9 and TRBJ2-3, with TRBD2 as a possible D gene (5 bases). Trimming removed 1 base from V and 4 bases from J, with 13 bases in between. The CDR3 covers 15 residues. From germline, CDR1 is SGDLS and CDR2 YYNGEE. CDR3 bases: TGTGCCAGCAGCGTATCATCCAGCGGTGCAGATACGCAGTATTTT. It encodes CASSVSSSGADTQYF.

The chain couples TRBV4-3 to TRBJ1-5, with 11 bases that match TRBD1. The length of the CDR3 is 17 residues. CDR1 and CDR2 from the germline V gene are LGHNA and YSLEER. Trimming removed 0 bases from V and 6 bases from J; junction bases left unmatched: 7. The CDR3 region has the DNA TGCGCCAGCAGCCAAGATCGGGGGACAGGGGGGGTTCAGCCCCAGCATTTT. It specifies CASSQDRGTGGVQPQHF.

This chain uses TRBV29-1 with TRBJ1-2, with D perhaps TRBD1 (5 bases). CDR3 length equals 15 residues. Trimming cost V 6 bases and J 5 bases, with 22 bases left between them. Germline V gene sequence: CDR1 SQVTM, CDR2 ANQGSEA. The chain's CDR3 is CSVGYPTGSGYGYTF. For the CDR3, the DNA is TGCAGCGTCGGATACCCTACAGGATCAGGGTATGGCTACACCTTC.

This clonotype was seen more than once but under ten times. The V and J genes are TRBV9 and TRBJ1-2, with D unresolved. Germline V gives CDR1 SGDLS, CDR2 YYNGEE. The CDR3 covers 11 residues. Trimming took off 4 bases at V and 8 bases at J, with 9 bases between the two ends. The CDR3 bases are TGTGCCAGCAGCACACTAACGGGCTACACCTTC. Amino acids: CASSTLTGYTF.

This sequence joins TRBV29-1 and TRBJ2-3, with 13 bases matching TRBD2. The CDR3 is 15 residues long. J was trimmed by 4 bases and V by 7 bases; bases with no gene match: 8. In germline, CDR1 is SQVTM, CDR2 ANQGSEA. CDR3 in amino acids: CSGRLAGGSADTQYF. The CDR3 coding sequence is TGCAGCGGACGACTAGCGGGGGGTTCAGCAGATACGCAGTATTTT.

In this sample, this clonotype turned up many times. The chain couples TRBV12-3 or TRBV12-4 to TRBJ1-1; TRBD1 matches at 7 bases. The CDR3 has 12 amino acids. With V trimmed by 5 bases and J by 4 bases, 1 base remained unmatched. As DNA, the CDR3 is TGTGCCAGCAGTACAGGGGTCACTGAAGCTTTCTTT. The encoded protein is CASSTGVTEAFF.